Shown below are 26 T cell receptor beta chains from a single sample sequenced in a study of blood T cell repertoires in COVID-19. Assay used: immunoSEQ multiplex PCR; TCRdb lists only in-frame clones, some missing. Of about 240,000 clones in the sample, around 85% were seen once. The sequenced sample was peripheral blood. Receptors were obtained from a woman aged 80 or older with acute or convalescent COVID-19.

The V and J genes are TRBV7-3 and TRBJ2-1; 13 nucleotides match TRBD2. This CDR3 is 16 amino acids long. The V and J ends lost 5 bases and 4 bases, in that order; junction bases with no gene match: 5. Looked up from germline, CDR1 is SGHTA and CDR2 is FQGTGA. The CDR3 here is CASSTSGLAGYNEQFF. The CDR3 region has the DNA TGTGCCAGCAGCACCTCGGGACTAGCGGGATACAATGAGCAGTTCTTC.

The table lists this clone with a count of one. The J gene is TRBJ1-5, the V gene TRBV21-1; TRBD1, the D gene given by the table, was not confirmed from the DNA. TRBV21-1 corresponds to a pseudogene. This CDR3 contains 15 residues. CDR3 protein: CASSKGDSFNQPQHF. The CDR3 DNA reads as TGTGCCAGCAGCAAAGGAGACAGTTTCAATCAGCCCCAGCATTTT.

The CDR3 sequence: CASSAGGQQETQYF. The CDR3 DNA sequence: TGTGCCAGCAGCGCGGGGGGACAACAAGAGACCCAGTACTTC. The chain uses TRBV9 and TRBJ2-5; possibly TRBD2 for D (7 bases). With 3 bases removed from V and 2 bases from J, the gap between germline ends came to 11 bases. Per germline, CDR1 SGDLS and CDR2 YYNGEE. The CDR3 runs 14 residues. The full variable domain, completed using reference TRBV9 and TRBJ2-5, is DSGVTQTPKHLITATGQRVTLRCSPRSGDLSVYWYQQSLDQGLQFLIQYYNGEERAKGNILERFSAQQFPDLHSELNLSSLELGDSALYFCASSAGGQQETQYFGPGTRLLVL.

CDR3 residues: CASSDKTSPNYGYTF. The CDR3, as DNA: TGTGCCAGCAGCGATAAGACAAGCCCTAACTATGGCTACACCTTC. The chain joins TRBV9 to TRBJ1-2; D gene ambiguous. CDR1 and CDR2 from the germline V gene are SGDLS and YYNGEE. The CDR3 contains 15 residues. Trimming pared 3 bases from V and 0 bases from J, leaving 12 bases between. The whole variable domain, filled in from reference TRBV9 and TRBJ1-2, reads DSGVTQTPKHLITATGQRVTLRCSPRSGDLSVYWYQQSLDQGLQFLIQYYNGEERAKGNILERFSAQQFPDLHSELNLSSLELGDSALYFCASSDKTSPNYGYTFGSGTRLTVV.

This rearrangement joins TRBV27 to TRBJ2-5; D remains ambiguous. Germline CDR1 is MNHEY and CDR2 is SMNVEV (reference sequence). The CDR3 runs to 15 residues. Trimming removed 1 base at V and 1 base at J, with 10 bases between. The CDR3 region is CASSLWSGRQETQYF. Written as DNA, the CDR3 is TGTGCCAGCAGTTTATGGTCGGGTCGCCAAGAGACCCAGTACTTC.

The chain employs TRBV5-1 and TRBJ2-2; D is uncertain. CDR3 length: 13 amino acids. Trimming shortened V by 1 base and J by 3 bases, and 4 bases separated the two germline ends. Looked up from germline, CDR1 is SGHRS and CDR2 is YFSETQ. The CDR3 loop reads CASSLRDTGELFF. CDR3 nucleotide sequence: TGCGCCAGCAGCTTGCGGGACACCGGGGAGCTGTTTTTT.

The CDR3 region has the DNA TGTGCCAGCAGCCAAGGGGACAGTAAAAGCTCTGGGGCCAACGTCCTGACTTTC. Amino acids: CASSQGDSKSSGANVLTF. This rearrangement joins TRBV3-1 (or the pseudogene TRBV3-2) to TRBJ2-6, with 7 bases aligning to TRBD1. The CDR3 extends over 18 amino acids. The V gene end was trimmed by 1 base and the J gene end by 0 bases; junction bases not matched to a gene: 6. The germline V gene has CDR1 LGHDT and CDR2 YNNKEL (reference sequence).

V usage is TRBV1 and J usage is TRBJ2-7; TRBD1, the table's D call, was not compared with the DNA. TRBV1 is marked as a pseudogene. The CDR3 runs 14 residues. CDR3 sequence (DNA): TGCACCAGCAGCCTGGACAGGGGGCCCTACGAGCAGTACTTC. It translates to CTSSLDRGPYEQYF.

The V call is TRBV3-1 (or the pseudogene TRBV3-2), the J call TRBJ1-2, with TRBD1 identical over 8 bases. This CDR3 has 15 amino acids. V lost 4 bases to trimming and J lost 8 bases; unmatched junction nucleotides: 12. CDR1 and CDR2 from the germline V gene are LGHDT and YNNKEL (reference sequence). Here the CDR3 reads CASSPFGTGTGGYTF. The CDR3 bases are TGTGCCAGCAGCCCCTTCGGGACAGGAACGGGAGGCTACACCTTC.

The J gene is TRBJ2-7, the V gene TRBV10-1, with D perhaps TRBD2 (5 bases). The CDR3 has 13 amino acids. The V gene lost 9 bases and the J gene lost 6 bases, with 18 bases spanning the gap. Per germline, CDR1 WNHNN and CDR2 SYGVQD (reference sequence). The CDR3 bases are TGCGCCAGTTCTCTACACGGCCGGGGCGAGCAGTACTTC. It codes for CASSLHGRGEQYF.

This chain links TRBV10-3 with TRBJ1-6; TRBD1 aligns across 8 bases. J was trimmed by 9 bases and V by 3 bases; bases with no gene match: 7. This CDR3 has 15 residues. The germline V gene encodes CDR1 ENHRY and CDR2 SYGVKD. CDR3 residues: CAISERTGTSSPLHF. CDR3 nucleotide sequence: TGTGCCATCAGTGAAAGGACAGGGACCTCTTCACCCCTCCACTTT.

This clone has only a few counts. The V and J genes are TRBV6-6 and TRBJ1-1, with 9 bases lining up with TRBD1. The CDR3 runs to 14 residues. The V segment lost 5 bases and the J segment 6 bases; nucleotides outside the gene matches: 7. Germline-derived CDR1 and CDR2 are MNHNY and SVGAGI (reference sequence). Written as DNA, the CDR3 is TGTGCCAGCAGTACCCGACAGGGGGGCCCTGAAGCTTTCTTT. Protein sequence: CASSTRQGGPEAFF.

This chain connects TRBV27 to TRBJ1-2, with TRBD1 matching over 9 bases. Losses at the gene ends were 5 bases for V and 7 bases for J; bases not matched to a gene: 14. CDR3 size: 16 residues. Per the germline V gene, CDR1 is MNHEY and CDR2 is SMNVEV (reference sequence). The CDR3 nucleotides read TGTGCCAGCAGTCCTCTGGCCGGACAGGGGAGGACTGGCTACACCTTC. Its protein is CASSPLAGQGRTGYTF.

The chain is built from TRBV28 and TRBJ1-1; D unresolved. V was shortened by 1 base and J by 5 bases, with 11 bases between the two germline ends. The CDR3 runs to 14 residues. The germline gives CDR1 MDHEN, CDR2 SYDVKM. The DNA for the CDR3 is TGTGCCAGCAGTTTATCGGGGTCTTGGACTGAAGCTTTCTTT. This encodes CASSLSGSWTEAFF.

The chain is built from TRBV2 and TRBJ1-4, with D tentatively TRBD1 (6 bases). CDR1 is SNHLY, CDR2 FYNNEI, per germline. The CDR3 has 15 residues. Trimming shortened V by 4 bases and J by 7 bases, and 16 bases separated the two germline ends. The CDR3 DNA reads TGTGCCAGCAGTGTTTACCGGGACACCCCTGAAAAACTGTTTTTT. It encodes CASSVYRDTPEKLFF.

The chain combines TRBV6-5 with TRBJ2-7; 9 bases are shared with TRBD1. J was trimmed by 2 bases and V by 5 bases; bases with no gene match: 4. Germline V gene data show CDR1 as MNHEY and CDR2 as SVGAGI. CDR3 length equals 14 residues. CDR3 protein: CASSKDRGTYEQYF. CDR3 in DNA: TGTGCCAGCAGTAAGGACAGGGGCACCTACGAGCAGTACTTC.

The chain employs TRBV7-6 and TRBJ2-7; D gene unclear. This CDR3 comprises 15 residues. V dropped 3 bases and J dropped 5 bases, with 17 bases sitting between them. Per germline, CDR1 SGHVS and CDR2 FNYEAQ. The CDR3 DNA reads TGTGCCAGCAGCTTGTGGGCCACAGAGTTAAACGAGCAGTACTTC. It encodes CASSLWATELNEQYF.

This clone occurred a few times. The genes are TRBV19 and TRBJ1-5; D is unclear. CDR1 LNHDA and CDR2 SQIVND come from the germline V gene (reference sequence). The CDR3 loop spans 13 amino acids. V lost 5 bases, J lost 9 bases, and 14 bases lay in between. CDR3 sequence: CASSEALLGPQHF. The CDR3, as DNA: TGTGCCAGTAGTGAGGCACTCTTGGGGCCCCAGCATTTT.

The chain has TRBV19 and TRBJ1-3, with a possible D match to TRBD1 (5 bases). The V gene's germline CDR1 is LNHDA and CDR2 SQIVND (reference sequence). CDR3 length equals 15 residues. V dropped 9 bases and J dropped 5 bases, with 20 bases sitting between them. The CDR3 region is CASEPRGGTRNTIYF. The CDR3 nucleotides read TGTGCCAGCGAACCTCGGGGCGGGACCCGAAACACCATATATTTT.

The V and J genes are TRBV7-9 and TRBJ1-3; D gene ambiguous. The CDR3 runs 16 residues. Germline CDR1 reads SEHNR; CDR2 reads FQNEAQ (reference sequence). V was pared by 5 bases and J by 4 bases, with 18 bases between. CDR3 region: CASSPPGFGGGNTIYF. DNA for the CDR3: TGTGCCAGCAGCCCCCCGGGGTTTGGAGGAGGAAACACCATATATTTT.

This clone was detected only once. The rearrangement links TRBV18 to TRBJ1-1; 7 bases match TRBD1. Germline V gives CDR1 KGHSH, CDR2 LQKENI. The CDR3 spans 14 residues. V lost 11 bases, J lost 0 bases, and 9 bases stayed unmatched. CDR3 nucleotide sequence: TGTGCCGGTCAGGAGGGGGCGGTGAACACTGAAGCTTTCTTT. It specifies CAGQEGAVNTEAFF.

The chain employs TRBV27 and TRBJ2-1, with 9 nucleotides matching TRBD1. The V gene end was trimmed by 6 bases and the J gene end by 7 bases; junction bases not matched to a gene: 7. The germline V gene has CDR1 MNHEY and CDR2 SMNVEV (reference sequence). The CDR3 sequence is 14 residues long. The CDR3 sequence: CASSPWTGVNEQFF. The CDR3 DNA follows: TGTGCCAGCAGCCCCTGGACAGGGGTAAATGAGCAGTTCTTC.

The chain employs TRBV2 and TRBJ2-7, with D maybe TRBD2 (5 bases). CDR3 length: 13 residues. Germline assignment: CDR1 SNHLY and CDR2 FYNNEI. With 7 bases removed from V and 2 bases from J, the gap between germline ends came to 12 bases. The CDR3, as DNA: TGTGCCAGCACCCTCGGAGGAACCTACGAGCAGTACTTC. It translates to CASTLGGTYEQYF. Using reference TRBV2 and TRBJ2-7 for the parts outside the CDR3, the full variable domain is EPEVTQTPSHQVTQMGQEVILRCVPISNHLYFYWYRQILGQKVEFLVSFYNNEISEKSEIFDDQFSVERPDGSNFTLKIRSTKLEDSAMYFCASTLGGTYEQYFGPGTRLTVT.

The chain is built from TRBV28 and TRBJ1-5; 8 nucleotides align to TRBD1. Per the germline V gene, CDR1 is MDHEN and CDR2 is SYDVKM. J lost 4 bases, V lost 1 base, and 6 bases had no gene match. The CDR3 is made up of 16 amino acids. CDR3 DNA sequence: TGTGCCAGCAGTTTATTGTCAGGGGGCTCGAATCAGCCCCAGCATTTT. Translating it yields CASSLLSGGSNQPQHF. The full variable domain, with the rest looked up from reference TRBV28 and TRBJ1-5, is DVKVTQSSRYLVKRTGEKVFLECVQDMDHENMFWYRQDPGLGLRLIYFSYDVKMKEKGDIPEGYSVSREKKERFSLILESASTNQTSMYLCASSLLSGGSNQPQHFGDGTRLSIL.

J is TRBJ2-1 and V is TRBV20-1; the match to TRBD2 covers 8 bases. The germline V gene encodes CDR1 DFQATT and CDR2 SNEGSKA (reference sequence). Trimming removed 3 bases from V and 4 bases from J; junction bases left unmatched: 11. The CDR3 extends over 16 amino acids. CDR3 bases: TGCAGTGCTAGTTTCCAGCGGGGGATTGATTACAATGAGCAGTTCTTC. It translates to CSASFQRGIDYNEQFF.

J is TRBJ2-7 and V is TRBV6-6; the D gene is possibly TRBD1 (6 bases). This CDR3 has 14 residues. V lost 2 bases and J lost 4, with 12 bases in between. Germline loops: CDR1 MNHNY, CDR2 SVGAGI (reference sequence). CDR3 residues: CASSYLDSEYEQYF. The CDR3 bases are TGTGCCAGCAGTTACCTGGACAGTGAGTACGAGCAGTACTTC.